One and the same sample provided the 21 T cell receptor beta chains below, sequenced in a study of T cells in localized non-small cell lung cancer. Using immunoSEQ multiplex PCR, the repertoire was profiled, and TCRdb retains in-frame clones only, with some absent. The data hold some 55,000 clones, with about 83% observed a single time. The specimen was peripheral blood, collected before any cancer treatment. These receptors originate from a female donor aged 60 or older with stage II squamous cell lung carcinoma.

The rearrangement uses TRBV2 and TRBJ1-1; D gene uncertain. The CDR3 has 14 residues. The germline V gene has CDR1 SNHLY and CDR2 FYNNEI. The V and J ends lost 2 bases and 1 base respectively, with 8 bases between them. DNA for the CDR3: TGTGCCAGCAGTGAAACCAGGACGAACACTGAAGCTTTCTTT. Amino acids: CASSETRTNTEAFF.

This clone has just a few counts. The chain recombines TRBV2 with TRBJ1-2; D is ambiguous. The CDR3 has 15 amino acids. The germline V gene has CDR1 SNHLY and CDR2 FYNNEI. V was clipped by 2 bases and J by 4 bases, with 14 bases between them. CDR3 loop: CASSEMAPTFYGYTF. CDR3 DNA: TGTGCCAGCAGTGAAATGGCACCGACATTCTATGGCTACACCTTC.

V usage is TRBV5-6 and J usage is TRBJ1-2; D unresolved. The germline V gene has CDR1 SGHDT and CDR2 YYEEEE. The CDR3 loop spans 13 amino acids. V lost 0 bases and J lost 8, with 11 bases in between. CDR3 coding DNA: TGTGCCAGCAGCTTGGAAGGGAATAGGGGCTACACCTTC. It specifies CASSLEGNRGYTF.

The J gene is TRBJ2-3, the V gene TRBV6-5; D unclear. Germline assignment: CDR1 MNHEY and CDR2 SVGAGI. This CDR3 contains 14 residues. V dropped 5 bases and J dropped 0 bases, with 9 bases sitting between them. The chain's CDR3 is CASSQSISTDTQYF. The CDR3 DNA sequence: TGTGCCAGCAGTCAGTCAATTAGCACAGATACGCAGTATTTT.

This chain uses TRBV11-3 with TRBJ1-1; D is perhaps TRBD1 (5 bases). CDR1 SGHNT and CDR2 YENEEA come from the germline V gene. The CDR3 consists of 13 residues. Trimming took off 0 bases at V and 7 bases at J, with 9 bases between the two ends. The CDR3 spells CASSLDGTVEAFF. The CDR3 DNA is TGTGCCAGCAGCTTAGATGGGACTGTTGAAGCTTTCTTT.

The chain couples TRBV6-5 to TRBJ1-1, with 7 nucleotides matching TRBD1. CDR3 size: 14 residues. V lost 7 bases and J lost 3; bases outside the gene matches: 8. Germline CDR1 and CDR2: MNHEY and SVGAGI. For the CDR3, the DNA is TGTGCCAGCAACCGGGACAGAGTCGACACTGAAGCTTTCTTT. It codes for CASNRDRVDTEAFF.

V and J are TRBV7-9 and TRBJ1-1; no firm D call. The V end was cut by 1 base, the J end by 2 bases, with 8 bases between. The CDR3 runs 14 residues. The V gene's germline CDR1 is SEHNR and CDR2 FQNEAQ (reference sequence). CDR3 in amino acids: CASSLDLSNTEAFF. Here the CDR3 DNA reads TGTGCCAGCAGCTTAGACCTCAGTAACACTGAAGCTTTCTTT.

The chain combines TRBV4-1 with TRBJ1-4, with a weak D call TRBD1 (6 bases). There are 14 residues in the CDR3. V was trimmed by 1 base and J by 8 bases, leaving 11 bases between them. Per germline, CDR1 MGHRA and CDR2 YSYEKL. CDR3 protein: CASSQGGAQEKLFF. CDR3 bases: TGCGCCAGCAGCCAAGGGGGGGCACAGGAAAAACTGTTTTTT.

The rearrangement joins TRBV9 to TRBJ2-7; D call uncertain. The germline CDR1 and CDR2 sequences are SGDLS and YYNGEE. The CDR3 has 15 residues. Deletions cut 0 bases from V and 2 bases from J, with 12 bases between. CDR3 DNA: TGTGCCAGCAGCGTAGGTCCAGCCAGACCCTACGAGCAGTACTTC. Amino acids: CASSVGPARPYEQYF.

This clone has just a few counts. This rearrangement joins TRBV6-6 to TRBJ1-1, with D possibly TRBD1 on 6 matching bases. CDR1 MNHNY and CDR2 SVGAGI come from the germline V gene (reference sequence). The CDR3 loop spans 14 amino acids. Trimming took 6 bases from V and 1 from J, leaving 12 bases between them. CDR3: CASSSGTWNTEAFF. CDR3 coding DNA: TGTGCCAGCAGCTCCGGGACATGGAACACTGAAGCTTTCTTT.

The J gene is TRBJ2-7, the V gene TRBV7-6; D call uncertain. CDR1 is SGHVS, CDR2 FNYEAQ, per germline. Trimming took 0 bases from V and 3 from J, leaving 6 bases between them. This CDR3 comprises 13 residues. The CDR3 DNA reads TGTGCCAGCAGCTTAGCCGCCAGCTACGAGCAGTACTTC. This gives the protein CASSLAASYEQYF.

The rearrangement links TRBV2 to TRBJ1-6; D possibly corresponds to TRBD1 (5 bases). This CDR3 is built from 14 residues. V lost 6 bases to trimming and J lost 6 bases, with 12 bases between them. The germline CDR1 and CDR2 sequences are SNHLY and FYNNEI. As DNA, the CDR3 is TGTGCCAGCAGCGCTCAGGGACGTAATTCACCCCTCCACTTT. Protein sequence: CASSAQGRNSPLHF.

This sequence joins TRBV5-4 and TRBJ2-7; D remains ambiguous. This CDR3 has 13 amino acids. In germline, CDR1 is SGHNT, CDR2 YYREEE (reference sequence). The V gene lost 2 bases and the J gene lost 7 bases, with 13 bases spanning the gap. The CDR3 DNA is TGTGCCAGCAGCTTAAGACAAGTCGGGGAGCAGTACTTC. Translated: CASSLRQVGEQYF.

The DNA of the CDR3 is TGTGCCAGCAGGGAATTCCCGGGGCTCAACACTGAAGCTTTCTTT. Protein product: CASREFPGLNTEAFF. V gene TRBV6-5 combines with J gene TRBJ1-1; TRBD1 is a possible D gene (5 bases). CDR1 MNHEY and CDR2 SVGAGI come from the germline V gene. The CDR3 has 15 amino acids. V lost 6 bases to trimming and J lost 2 bases, with 16 bases between them.

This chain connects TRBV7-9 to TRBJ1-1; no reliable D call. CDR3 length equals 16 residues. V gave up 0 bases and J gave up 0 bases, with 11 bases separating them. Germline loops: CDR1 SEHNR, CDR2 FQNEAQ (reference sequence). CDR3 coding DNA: TGTGCCAGCAGCTTAGCGGTCCGGCCAGTGAACACTGAAGCTTTCTTT. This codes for CASSLAVRPVNTEAFF.

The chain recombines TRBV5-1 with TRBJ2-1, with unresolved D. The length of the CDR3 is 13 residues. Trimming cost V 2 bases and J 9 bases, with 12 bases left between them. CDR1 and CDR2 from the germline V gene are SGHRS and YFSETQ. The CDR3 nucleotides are TGCGCCAGCAGCTTAGACGCGCTGAGTGAGCAGTTCTTC. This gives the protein CASSLDALSEQFF.

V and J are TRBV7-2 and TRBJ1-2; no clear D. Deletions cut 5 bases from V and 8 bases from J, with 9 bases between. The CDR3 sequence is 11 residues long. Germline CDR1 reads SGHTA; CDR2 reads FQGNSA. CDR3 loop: CASSPDLGYTF. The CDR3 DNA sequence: TGTGCCAGCAGCCCAGACTTGGGCTACACCTTC.

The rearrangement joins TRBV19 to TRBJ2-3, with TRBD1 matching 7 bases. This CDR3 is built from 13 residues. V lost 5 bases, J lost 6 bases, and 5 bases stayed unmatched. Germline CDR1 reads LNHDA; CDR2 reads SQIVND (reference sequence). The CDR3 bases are TGTGCCAGTAGTCTCACAGGGGCGGATACGCAGTATTTT. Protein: CASSLTGADTQYF.

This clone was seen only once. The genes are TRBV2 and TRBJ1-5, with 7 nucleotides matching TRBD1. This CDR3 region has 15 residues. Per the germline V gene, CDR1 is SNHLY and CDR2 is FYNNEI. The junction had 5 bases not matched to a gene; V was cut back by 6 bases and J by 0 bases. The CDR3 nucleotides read TGTGCCAGCAGGGAGACAGGGCATAGCAATCAGCCCCAGCATTTT. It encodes CASRETGHSNQPQHF.

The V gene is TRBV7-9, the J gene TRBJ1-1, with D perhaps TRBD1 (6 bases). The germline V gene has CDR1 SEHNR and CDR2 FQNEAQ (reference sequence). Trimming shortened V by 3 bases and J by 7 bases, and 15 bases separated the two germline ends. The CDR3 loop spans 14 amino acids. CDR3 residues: CASSFWTERGEAFF. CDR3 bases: TGTGCCAGCAGCTTCTGGACAGAGAGAGGTGAAGCTTTCTTT.

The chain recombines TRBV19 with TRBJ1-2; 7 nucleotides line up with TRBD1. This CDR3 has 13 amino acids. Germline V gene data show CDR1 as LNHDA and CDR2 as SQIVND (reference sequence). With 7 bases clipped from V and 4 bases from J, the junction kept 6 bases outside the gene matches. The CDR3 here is CASTLGQFYGYTF. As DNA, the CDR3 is TGTGCCAGTACGTTGGGACAGTTCTATGGCTACACCTTC.